The 32 T cell receptor beta chains below all came from one sample that was sequenced in a study of early T cells in non-severe SARS-CoV-2 infection (dated by TCRdb to the early 2020s). Receptor libraries were prepared by 5' RACE. This sample was sequenced with a NextSeq 500. The raw public reads went through TCRdb reprocessing: fastp at Q25, MiXCR clone calling, in-frame beta chains kept. Under each unique CDR3 protein, matching rows form one entry showing the most common genes and DNA. The sample profile shows 97,000 or so distinct CDR3 sequences; roughly 9.6% of them were found once. The ten largest clones take up roughly 4.5% of the sample. The material was whole blood, obtained at baseline. Source of these receptors: an adult who was a healthcare worker with PCR-confirmed SARS-CoV-2 infection or an uninfected control (not recorded which).

This clonotype was seen a handful of times. This chain links TRBV7-9 with TRBJ2-7; the match to TRBD1 covers 7 bases. Germline V lookup: CDR1 SEHNR, CDR2 FQNEAQ (reference sequence). The CDR3 has 13 residues. With 5 bases clipped from V and 3 bases from J, the junction kept 4 bases outside the gene matches. The CDR3 protein is CASSQGQSYEQYF. CDR3 nucleotides: TGTGCCAGCAGCCAGGGACAGAGCTACGAGCAGTACTTC.

The CDR3, as DNA: TGTGCCAGCAGTTCCGACAGGGGCGCGGGTGAGACCCAGTACTTC. Amino acids: CASSSDRGAGETQYF. V is TRBV5-4 and J is TRBJ2-5, with 8 bases aligning to TRBD1. CDR1 is SGHNT, CDR2 YYREEE, per germline (reference sequence). The CDR3 sequence is 15 residues long. The trim removed 5 bases at V and 5 bases at J, leaving 11 bases unmatched.

A few counts support this clonotype. The chain recombines TRBV20-1 with TRBJ2-7, with D maybe TRBD2 (6 bases). The CDR3 is 16 amino acids. Germline CDR1 and CDR2: DFQATT and SNEGSKA (reference sequence). Trimming took off 5 bases at V and 5 bases at J, with 25 bases between the two ends. The CDR3 bases are TGCAGTGCTCTTTCGCCGCGGCGGGACGCCATGCACGAGCAGTACTTC. Translating gives CSALSPRRDAMHEQYF.

This clonotype was seen many times. V gene TRBV11-3 combines with J gene TRBJ2-1; TRBD2 agrees at 10 bases. The junction had 6 bases not matched to a gene; V was cut back by 6 bases and J by 4 bases. This CDR3 contains 15 residues. The germline CDR1 and CDR2 sequences are SGHNT and YENEEA. The CDR3 DNA sequence: TGTGCCAGCAGTCCAACTAGCGGGACGTACAATGAGCAGTTCTTC. It codes for CASSPTSGTYNEQFF.

The chain recombines TRBV10-3 with TRBJ2-5; 15 bases match TRBD2. The CDR3 sequence is 17 residues long. CDR1 ENHRY and CDR2 SYGVKD come from the germline V gene. With V trimmed by 4 bases and J by 0 bases, 3 bases remained unmatched. As DNA, the CDR3 is TGTGCCATCAGTGGGACTAGCGGGAGGGAGTACCAAGAGACCCAGTACTTC. Its protein product is CAISGTSGREYQETQYF.

This clonotype was detected many times. This chain links TRBV6-2 or TRBV6-3 with TRBJ2-7; 11 nucleotides agree with TRBD2. V shed 5 bases and J 2 bases; nucleotides not matched to a gene: 8. Germline V gene data show CDR1 as MNHEY and CDR2 as SVGEGT. The CDR3 has 16 residues. The CDR3 nucleotides are TGTGCCAGCAGTCCCGGGACTAGCGGTAACCCCTACGAGCAGTACTTC. It translates to CASSPGTSGNPYEQYF.

This clonotype showed up just a few times. CDR3 nucleotide sequence: TGTGCCAGCCATTTGGGGGGCAGCTACGAGCAGTACTTC. It is translated as CASHLGGSYEQYF. The gene calls are TRBV28 and TRBJ2-7; D may be TRBD1 or TRBD2 (6 bases each). The V and J ends lost 8 bases and 3 bases respectively, with 14 bases between them. Germline CDR1 reads MDHEN; CDR2 reads SYDVKM. This CDR3 is built from 13 residues.

The chain uses TRBV20-1 and TRBJ2-3; TRBD1 matches at 10 bases. The CDR3 spans 15 residues. J gave up 1 base and V 0 bases, and 1 base lay outside the gene matches. The germline gives CDR1 DFQATT, CDR2 SNEGSKA (reference sequence). Here the CDR3 DNA reads TGCAGTGCTAGAGATGGGACAGGGGGCACAGATACGCAGTATTTT. The encoded protein is CSARDGTGGTDTQYF.

This chain joins TRBV5-1 and TRBJ2-1; 10 nucleotides agree with TRBD1. The ends lost 4 bases at V and 9 bases at J; junction bases unmatched: 4. The CDR3 covers 13 residues. CDR1 and CDR2 (germline): SGHRS, YFSETQ. The CDR3 DNA reads TGCGCCAGCAGCCCCTGGACAGGGGGTGAGCAGTTCTTC. This translates into CASSPWTGGEQFF.

For this clonotype: This may come from a read error, since a much larger clone is one base off. The genes are TRBV29-1 and TRBJ2-5, with D possibly being TRBD2 (6 bases). Looked up from germline, CDR1 is SQVTM and CDR2 is ANQGSEA. Trimming took off 7 bases at V and 2 bases at J, with 11 bases between the two ends. CDR3 length equals 12 residues. CDR3 loop: CSEGDLQETQYF. CDR3 coding DNA: TGCAGCGAAGGGGACTTACAAGAGACCCAGTACTTC.

This clonotype has a handful of counts. V usage is TRBV20-1 and J usage is TRBJ1-4; 8 bases line up with TRBD1. Trimming took 5 bases from V and 8 from J; bases not matched to a gene: 13. The CDR3 totals 15 residues. The V gene's germline CDR1 is DFQATT and CDR2 SNEGSKA (reference sequence). The CDR3 reads CSAFTFDRGGEKLFF. CDR3 bases: TGCAGTGCTTTTACTTTTGACAGGGGAGGAGAAAAACTGTTTTTT.

CDR3 amino acids: CASSYILGQPQHF. Here the CDR3 DNA reads TGTGCCAGCAGTTACATACTCGGACAGCCCCAGCATTTT. The chain links TRBV6-2 or TRBV6-3 to TRBJ1-5; D call uncertain. The V and J ends lost 2 bases and 7 bases respectively, with 9 bases between them. From germline, CDR1 is MNHEY and CDR2 SVGEGT. The CDR3 sequence is 13 residues long.

This clonotype has ten or more counts. This chain joins TRBV20-1 and TRBJ2-1, with 11 nucleotides matching TRBD2. Looked up from germline, CDR1 is DFQATT and CDR2 is SNEGSKA (reference sequence). J lost 8 bases, V lost 0 bases, and 9 bases had no gene match. The length of the CDR3 is 16 residues. The CDR3 DNA follows: TGCAGTGCTAGAGATACTCGTAGGGGACTAGCGGATGAGCAGTTCTTC. This gives the protein CSARDTRRGLADEQFF.

The chain combines TRBV29-1 with TRBJ2-3; D possibly uses TRBD1 or TRBD2 (5 bases each). Trimming shortened V by 7 bases and J by 0 bases, and 8 bases separated the two germline ends. Germline CDR1 and CDR2: SQVTM and ANQGSEA. The CDR3 runs 12 residues. CDR3 protein: CSARDSTDTQYF. In nucleotides, the CDR3 is TGCAGCGCTCGGGACAGCACAGATACGCAGTATTTT.

This clonotype was recorded many times. The CDR3 spells CSVEDRQGRDTQYF. The CDR3 DNA sequence: TGCAGCGTTGAAGATCGACAGGGTAGGGATACGCAGTATTTT. This chain links TRBV29-1 with TRBJ2-3; 7 bases align to TRBD1. The CDR3 contains 14 residues. With 0 bases clipped from V and 6 bases from J, the junction kept 6 bases outside the gene matches. The germline V gene has CDR1 SQVTM and CDR2 ANQGSEA.

Here the CDR3 DNA reads TGCAGTGCTAGGAGACAGAGCTCCTACGAGCAGTACTTC. Residues: CSARRQSSYEQYF. The chain couples TRBV20-1 to TRBJ2-7, with a tentative D call TRBD1 (5 bases). Germline lookup yields CDR1 DFQATT and CDR2 SNEGSKA (reference sequence). The CDR3 sequence is 13 residues long. V was shortened by 3 bases and J by 0 bases, with 9 bases between the two germline ends.

This clonotype was found many times. The chain employs TRBV7-9 and TRBJ2-3; no firm D call. Germline CDR1 reads SEHNR; CDR2 reads FQNEAQ (reference sequence). The V end was cut by 0 bases, the J end by 5 bases, with 6 bases between. The CDR3 is 13 amino acids. The CDR3 spells CASSLASGDTQYF. CDR3 DNA: TGTGCCAGCAGCTTAGCATCTGGAGATACGCAGTATTTT. The full variable domain, its missing parts supplied by reference TRBV7-9 and TRBJ2-3, is DTGVSQNPRHKITKRGQNVTFRCDPISEHNRLYWYRQTLGQGPEFLTYFQNEAQLEKSRLLSDRFSAERPKGSFSTLEIQRTEQGDSAMYLCASSLASGDTQYFGPGTRLTVL.

In nucleotides, the CDR3 is TGCAGTGCTAGAGATCGGCAGGGTAGACGTAGGAGCACAGATACGCAGTATTTT. It codes for CSARDRQGRRRSTDTQYF. The V call is TRBV20-1, the J call TRBJ2-3; D is possibly TRBD1 (5 bases). The CDR3 has 18 residues. CDR1 and CDR2 (germline): DFQATT, SNEGSKA (reference sequence). V gave up 0 bases and J gave up 0 bases, with 19 bases separating them.

The sample holds a few counts of this clonotype. V and J are TRBV12-3 or TRBV12-4 and TRBJ2-5; TRBD2 agrees at 12 bases. The CDR3 is 15 residues long. The junction had 1 base not matched to a gene; V was cut back by 1 base and J by 4 bases. The DNA for the CDR3 is TGTGCCAGCAGTTTAGGACTAGCGGGAGTAGAGACCCAGTACTTC. As protein: CASSLGLAGVETQYF.

This chain links TRBV6-2 or TRBV6-3 with TRBJ2-4; maybe TRBD2 (6 bases). Germline V gene sequence: CDR1 MNHEY, CDR2 SVGEGT. The CDR3 runs to 15 residues. The germline V and J ends were trimmed by 0 bases and 9 bases, with 15 bases remaining between them. CDR3 nucleotides: TGTGCCAGCAGTTACTCGGGGGGATCTAGAGGCATTCAGTACTTC. Translation gives CASSYSGGSRGIQYF.

The chain joins TRBV2 to TRBJ2-2; D ambiguous. The CDR3 consists of 13 residues. Germline V gives CDR1 SNHLY, CDR2 FYNNEI. Trimming left V 6 bases short and J 4 bases short, with 9 bases between. CDR3 sequence reads: CASSPVTTGELFF. CDR3 bases: TGTGCCAGCAGCCCAGTTACCACCGGGGAGCTGTTTTTT.

A few counts support this clonotype. The J gene is TRBJ2-2, the V gene TRBV11-3, with D perhaps TRBD1 (5 bases). Germline V gene sequence: CDR1 SGHNT, CDR2 YENEEA. CDR3 length: 14 residues. V was shortened by 5 bases and J by 2 bases, with 9 bases between the two germline ends. CDR3 amino acids: CASSVGHNTGELFF. CDR3 nucleotides: TGTGCCAGCAGCGTTGGACACAACACCGGGGAGCTGTTTTTT.

The genes are TRBV5-5 and TRBJ1-5; D call uncertain. V was shortened by 7 bases and J by 2 bases, with 16 bases between the two germline ends. The CDR3 runs to 15 residues. Germline V gene data show CDR1 as SGHKS and CDR2 as YYEKEE (reference sequence). The CDR3 here is CASGSGPWGNQPQHF. CDR3 nucleotide sequence: TGTGCCAGCGGATCCGGGCCTTGGGGCAATCAGCCCCAGCATTTT.

This clonotype has a handful of counts. The chain joins TRBV18 to TRBJ2-1; TRBD1 aligns across 7 bases. Unmatched junction bases numbered 9, after V lost 6 bases and J lost 7 bases. The CDR3 spans 14 residues. Germline CDR1 KGHSH, CDR2 LQKENI. The CDR3 region is CASSTGTVGNEQFF. In DNA, the CDR3 is TGTGCCAGCTCCACAGGGACAGTAGGTAATGAGCAGTTCTTC.

The V gene is TRBV9, the J gene TRBJ2-6, with unresolved D. This CDR3 region has 15 residues. Between the trimmed V and J ends, which lost 4 bases and 0 bases, there was a span of 8 bases. Looked up from germline, CDR1 is SGDLS and CDR2 is YYNGEE. CDR3 residues: CASSPVVSGANVLTF. As DNA, the CDR3 is TGTGCCAGCAGCCCAGTGGTCTCTGGGGCCAACGTCCTGACTTTC.

This clonotype was counted a few times. The chain is built from TRBV4-2 and TRBJ2-4, with TRBD2 matching 7 bases. Germline V CDR1 and CDR2: LGHNA, YNFKEQ. There are 15 residues in the CDR3. V shed 3 bases, J shed 7 bases, and the junction held 9 bases outside the gene matches. CDR3 loop: CASSHPGGGMNIQYF. The CDR3 DNA reads as TGTGCCAGCAGCCATCCGGGGGGTGGTATGAACATTCAGTACTTC.

The chain has TRBV9 and TRBJ2-3, with D unclear. V was cut by 3 bases and J by 2 bases, with 4 bases left in between. Germline CDR1 SGDLS, CDR2 YYNGEE. The length of the CDR3 is 12 residues. The CDR3 spells CASSEITDTQYF. The DNA for the CDR3 is TGTGCCAGCAGCGAGATCACAGATACGCAGTATTTT.

This clonotype was seen at least ten times. The V gene is TRBV6-6, the J gene TRBJ1-1; no reliable D call. The CDR3 contains 13 residues. V gave up 7 bases and J gave up 5 bases, with 14 bases separating them. Per the germline V gene, CDR1 is MNHNY and CDR2 is SVGAGI (reference sequence). CDR3: CASNPKRETEAFF. CDR3 DNA: TGTGCCAGCAATCCTAAGAGGGAAACTGAAGCTTTCTTT.

This clonotype was picked up a small number of times. The J gene is TRBJ2-3, the V gene TRBV20-1; 10 nucleotides agree with TRBD2. This CDR3 region has 14 residues. After removal of 1 base from V and 3 bases from J, the junction contained 1 base not matched to a gene. CDR1 is DFQATT and CDR2 is SNEGSKA in the germline V gene (reference sequence). CDR3 DNA: TGCAGTGCTAGAGGTAGCGGGGGGACAGATACGCAGTATTTT. The encoded protein is CSARGSGGTDTQYF.

The V call is TRBV29-1, the J call TRBJ2-1; TRBD2 agrees at 7 bases. Germline CDR1 SQVTM, CDR2 ANQGSEA. The ends lost 4 bases at V and 0 bases at J; junction bases unmatched: 0. This CDR3 has 13 amino acids. CDR3 nucleotides: TGCAGCGTTGCGGGGGGCTCCTACAATGAGCAGTTCTTC. Its translation: CSVAGGSYNEQFF.

The chain is built from TRBV3-1 and TRBJ1-4; no clear D gene. The CDR3 sequence is 14 residues long. The V gene lost 4 bases and the J gene lost 8 bases, with 14 bases spanning the gap. Per germline, CDR1 LGHDT and CDR2 YNNKEL (reference sequence). The CDR3 spells CASSPGSLYEKLFF. CDR3 in DNA: TGTGCCAGCAGCCCAGGATCGCTTTACGAAAAACTGTTTTTT.

The CDR3 here is CASSLFAGTDTQYF. The CDR3 DNA is TGTGCCAGCAGCTTATTTGCAGGCACAGATACGCAGTATTTT. The chain recombines TRBV7-3 with TRBJ2-3; D not certain. Trimming cost V 2 bases and J 1 base, with 7 bases left between them. This CDR3 has 14 amino acids. Per germline, CDR1 SGHTA and CDR2 FQGTGA.